A selection of T cell receptor beta chains follows, all from one sample in a study of T cells in Graves' hyperthyroidism and ophthalmopathy. TCRdb reprocessed the multiplex PCR reads with MiXCR, giving one entry per CDR3 protein. Among hundreds of thousands of distinct CDR3 sequences listed, just under 45% were seen once. The sample comprised peripheral blood or thyroid tissue (not recorded which). All receptors come from an adult man with Graves' disease, either hyperthyroidism or ophthalmopathy (not recorded which). CDR3s include the opening cysteine and the closing phenylalanine or tryptophan. The order of the fields is D gene, V gene, clone size, J gene, CDR3 DNA, CDR3 protein. A D gene is named only where the DNA matches it firmly. Size is omitted from some rows. Given values are once, few, many or a class for expanded clones.

D gene: .; V gene: TRBV10-3; clone size: .; J gene: TRBJ1-4; CDR3 DNA: TGTGCCATCAGTGAGGGGCTAGCGGGGAAAAATGAAAAACTGTTTTTT; CDR3 protein: CAISEGLAGKNEKLFF
D gene: .; V gene: TRBV7-8; clone size: many; J gene: TRBJ1-5; CDR3 DNA: TGTGCCAGCAGCTTTGGCACAAGCAATCAGCCCCAGCATTTT; CDR3 protein: CASSFGTSNQPQHF
D gene: .; V gene: TRBV9; clone size: .; J gene: TRBJ2-2; CDR3 DNA: TGTGCCAGCAGCGACCGACCTTCGAACACCGGGGAGCTGTTTTTT; CDR3 protein: CASSDRPSNTGELFF
D gene: .; V gene: TRBV2; clone size: many; J gene: TRBJ2-7; CDR3 DNA: TGTGCCAGCAGTGACTTGGAAGGTGCCTACGAGCAGTACTTC; CDR3 protein: CASSDLEGAYEQYF
D gene: .; V gene: TRBV7-8; clone size: many; J gene: TRBJ1-5; CDR3 DNA: TGTGCCAGCAGCCTAACATCCAACTCGCCCCAGCATTTT; CDR3 protein: CASSLTSNSPQHF
D gene: TRBD1; V gene: TRBV11-1; clone size: .; J gene: TRBJ1-4; CDR3 DNA: TGTGCCAGCAGCCTGGGACAGTCTACAACTAATGAAAAACTGTTTTTT; CDR3 protein: CASSLGQSTTNEKLFF
D gene: .; V gene: TRBV29-1; clone size: .; J gene: TRBJ2-3; CDR3 DNA: TGCAGCGTTGAATACACCAATACGCAGTATTTT; CDR3 protein: CSVEYTNTQYF
D gene: .; V gene: TRBV24-1; clone size: .; J gene: TRBJ1-4; CDR3 DNA: TGTGCCACCAGTGGGGCAGGGACGGAAAAACTGTTTTTT; CDR3 protein: CATSGAGTEKLFF
D gene: .; V gene: TRBV6-5; clone size: once; J gene: TRBJ1-4; CDR3 DNA: TGTGCCAGCAGTTCCCAGGGGATTGAAAAACTGTTTTTT; CDR3 protein: CASSSQGIEKLFF
D gene: TRBD1; V gene: TRBV7-2; clone size: few; J gene: TRBJ1-2; CDR3 DNA: TGCGCCAGCAGCCAATATGAGGGGGACAGCTATGGCTACACCTTC; CDR3 protein: CASSQYEGDSYGYTF
D gene: TRBD2; V gene: TRBV20-1; clone size: .; J gene: TRBJ2-7; CDR3 DNA: TGCAGTGCTAAGGAGTCTAGCGGGAACTCCTACGAGCAGTACTTC; CDR3 protein: CSAKESSGNSYEQYF
D gene: .; V gene: TRBV12-3/TRBV12-4; clone size: many; J gene: TRBJ1-6; CDR3 DNA: TGTGCCAGCAGTGTATCCAGGGGACCCCTCCACTTT; CDR3 protein: CASSVSRGPLHF
D gene: .; V gene: TRBV2; clone size: .; J gene: TRBJ2-5; CDR3 DNA: TGTGCCAGCAGTGCACCTGGGTCACGGGAGACCCAGTACTTC; CDR3 protein: CASSAPGSRETQYF
D gene: TRBD2; V gene: TRBV20-1; clone size: .; J gene: TRBJ2-7; CDR3 DNA: TGCAGTGCTAGAAGGCCTAGCGGGAGATACGAGCAGTACTTC; CDR3 protein: CSARRPSGRYEQYF
D gene: TRBD1; V gene: TRBV7-9; clone size: .; J gene: TRBJ2-2; CDR3 DNA: TGTGCCAGCAGGAAGGACAGGGAAGGGGAGCTGTTTTTT; CDR3 protein: CASRKDREGELFF
D gene: TRBD1; V gene: TRBV7-2; clone size: .; J gene: TRBJ1-3; CDR3 DNA: TGTGCCAGCAGCCGGGACAGGGGGCGCAGGTTCCCTGGAAACACCATATATTTT; CDR3 protein: CASSRDRGRRFPGNTIYF
D gene: .; V gene: TRBV20-1; clone size: .; J gene: TRBJ1-1; CDR3 DNA: TGCAGTGCTAGTGGGGCTGGCGGCCCGATGAACACTGAAGCTTTCTTT; CDR3 protein: CSASGAGGPMNTEAFF
D gene: TRBD1; V gene: TRBV4-1; clone size: few; J gene: TRBJ2-7; CDR3 DNA: TGCGCCAGCAGCCCTATCCTAAAGGACAGGGGTCGGTACTTC; CDR3 protein: CASSPILKDRGRYF
D gene: TRBD1; V gene: TRBV7-8; clone size: .; J gene: TRBJ1-1; CDR3 DNA: TGTGCCAGCAGCGCGGGAGGACAGGTGGAAGCTTTCTTT; CDR3 protein: CASSAGGQVEAFF
D gene: TRBD1; V gene: TRBV6-5; clone size: many; J gene: TRBJ2-5; CDR3 DNA: TGTGCCAGCAGGGAGGACAGGCGAGGAGAGACCCAGTACTTC; CDR3 protein: CASREDRRGETQYF
D gene: .; V gene: TRBV20-1; clone size: .; J gene: TRBJ2-7; CDR3 DNA: TGCAGTGCTAGTAAGGGGACAACCTACGAGCAGTACTTC; CDR3 protein: CSASKGTTYEQYF
D gene: TRBD1; V gene: TRBV12-3/TRBV12-4; clone size: .; J gene: TRBJ1-3; CDR3 DNA: TGTGCCAGCAGTTACCAGACAGGGCCATCGGGAAACACCATATATTTT; CDR3 protein: CASSYQTGPSGNTIYF